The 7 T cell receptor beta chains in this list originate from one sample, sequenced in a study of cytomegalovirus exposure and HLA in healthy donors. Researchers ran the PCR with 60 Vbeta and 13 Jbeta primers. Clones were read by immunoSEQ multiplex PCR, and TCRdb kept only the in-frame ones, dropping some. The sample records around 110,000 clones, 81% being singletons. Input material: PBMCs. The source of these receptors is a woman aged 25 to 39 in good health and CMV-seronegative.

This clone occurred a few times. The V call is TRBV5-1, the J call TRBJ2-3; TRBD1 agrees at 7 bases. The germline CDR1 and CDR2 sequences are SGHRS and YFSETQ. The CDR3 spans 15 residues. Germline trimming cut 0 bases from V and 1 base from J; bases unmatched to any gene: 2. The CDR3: CASSLVTGGTDTQYF. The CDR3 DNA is TGCGCCAGCAGCTTGGTCACAGGGGGCACAGATACGCAGTATTTT.

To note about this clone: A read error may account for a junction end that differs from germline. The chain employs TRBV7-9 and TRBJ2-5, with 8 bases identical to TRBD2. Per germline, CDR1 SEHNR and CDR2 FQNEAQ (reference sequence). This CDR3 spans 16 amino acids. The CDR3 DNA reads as TGTTCCAGCGGGGGTGGTAGCGGGCAATCACAAGAGACCCAGTACTTC. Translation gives CSSGGGSGQSQETQYF.

The CDR3 DNA is TGTGCCAGTAGAGCGGACAGGGCCGAATACAATGAGCAGTTCTTC. Protein product: CASRADRAEYNEQFF. The chain combines TRBV19 with TRBJ2-1; 8 bases are a match to TRBD1. CDR3 size: 15 residues. The germline V gene encodes CDR1 LNHDA and CDR2 SQIVND (reference sequence). After removal of 6 bases from V and 4 bases from J, the junction contained 8 bases not matched to a gene.

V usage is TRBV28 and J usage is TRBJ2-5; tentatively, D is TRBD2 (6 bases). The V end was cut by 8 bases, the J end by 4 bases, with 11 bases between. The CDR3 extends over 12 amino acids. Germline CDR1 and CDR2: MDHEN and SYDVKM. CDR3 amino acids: CASGSGLETQYF. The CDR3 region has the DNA TGTGCCAGCGGTAGCGGTTTAGAGACCCAGTACTTC.

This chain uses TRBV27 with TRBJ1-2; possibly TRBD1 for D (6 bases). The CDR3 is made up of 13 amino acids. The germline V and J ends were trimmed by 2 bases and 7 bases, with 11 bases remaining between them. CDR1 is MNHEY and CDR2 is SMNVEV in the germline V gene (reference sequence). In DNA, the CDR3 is TGTGCCAGCAGTTTACTCGGGACAAGTGGCTACACCTTC. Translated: CASSLLGTSGYTF.

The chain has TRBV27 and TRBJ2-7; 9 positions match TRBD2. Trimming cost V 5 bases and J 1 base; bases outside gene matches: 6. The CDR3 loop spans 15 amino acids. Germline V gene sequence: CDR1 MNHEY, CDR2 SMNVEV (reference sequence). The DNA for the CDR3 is TGTGCCAGCAGTCGGTCGAGCGGGGGGTCCTACGAGCAGTACTTC. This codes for CASSRSSGGSYEQYF.

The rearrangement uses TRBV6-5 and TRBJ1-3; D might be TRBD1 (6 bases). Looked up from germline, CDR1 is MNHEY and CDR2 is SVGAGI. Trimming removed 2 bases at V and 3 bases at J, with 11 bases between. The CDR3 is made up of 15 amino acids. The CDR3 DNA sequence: TGTGCCAGCAGTTACACGACAGGACATGGAAACACCATATATTTT. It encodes CASSYTTGHGNTIYF.